The text below deals with one T cell receptor beta chain. The data are from a study of blood T cell repertoires in COVID-19. Study information: Samples of COVID-19 (acute and convalescent) were obtained from the United States, Italy and Spain.

Here immunoSEQ multiplex PCR was the method, and the copy in TCRdb shows in-frame clones only, minus some. The sample holds nearly 200,000 clones, 80% to 90% seen once. The participants were between roughly 18 and 100 years old and came from some 23 US areas. Each participant's cohort was designated according to participant-reported clinical history. Sequenced sample: PBMCs or T cells enriched from blood (not recorded which). This TCR came from a woman younger than 35 who had recovered from COVID-19.

Written as DNA, the CDR3 is TGCGCCAGCAGCATGTTAGGACAGTCCTACGAGCAGTACTTC. Its protein product is CASSMLGQSYEQYF. The V call is TRBV5-1, the J call TRBJ2-7, with TRBD1 as a possible D gene (6 bases). The CDR3 sequence is 14 residues long. Germline V gene lookup returns CDR1 SGHRS and CDR2 YFSETQ. Trimming removed 4 bases at V and 1 base at J, with 12 bases between.